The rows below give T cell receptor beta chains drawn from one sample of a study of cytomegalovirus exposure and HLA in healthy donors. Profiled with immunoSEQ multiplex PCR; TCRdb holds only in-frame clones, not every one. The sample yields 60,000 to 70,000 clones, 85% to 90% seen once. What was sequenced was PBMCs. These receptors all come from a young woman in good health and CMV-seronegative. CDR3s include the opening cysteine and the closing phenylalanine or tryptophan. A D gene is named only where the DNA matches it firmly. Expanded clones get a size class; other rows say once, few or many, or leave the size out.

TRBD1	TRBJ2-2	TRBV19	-	CAATKGTGGGTGELFF	TGTGCCGCAACAAAGGGTACAGGGGGTGGCACCGGGGAGCTGTTTTTT
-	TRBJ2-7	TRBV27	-	CASSSTGRWGEQYF	TGTGCCAGCAGTTCCACAGGTCGCTGGGGCGAGCAGTACTTC
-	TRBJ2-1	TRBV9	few	CASSQGGQPDNEQFF	TGTGCCAGCAGCCAAGGAGGACAGCCTGACAATGAGCAGTTCTTC
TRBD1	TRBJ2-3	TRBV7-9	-	CASSRTGSSDTQYF	TGTGCCAGCAGCCGGACAGGGTCGTCAGATACGCAGTATTTT
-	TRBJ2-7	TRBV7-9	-	CASSYTGGAYEQYF	TGTGCCAGCAGCTATACAGGGGGGGCCTACGAGCAGTACTTC
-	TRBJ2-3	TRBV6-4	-	CASSVASTDTQYF	TGTGCCAGCAGCGTAGCGAGCACAGATACGCAGTATTTT
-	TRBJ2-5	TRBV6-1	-	CASSEEGGTQETQYF	TGTGCCAGCAGTGAAGAGGGGGGGACCCAAGAGACCCAGTACTTC
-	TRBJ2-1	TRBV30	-	CAWSVEFSYNEQFF	TGTGCCTGGAGTGTAGAGTTCTCCTACAATGAGCAGTTCTTC
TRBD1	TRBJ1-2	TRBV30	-	CAWTRQGIGGYTF	TGTGCCTGGACCAGACAGGGTATCGGCGGCTACACCTTC
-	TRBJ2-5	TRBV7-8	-	CASSLVPAREGETQYF	TGTGCCAGCAGCTTAGTCCCAGCCAGAGAGGGAGAGACCCAGTACTTC
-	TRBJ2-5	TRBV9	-	CASSVEGTGETQYF	TGTGCCAGCAGCGTAGAAGGGACTGGGGAGACCCAGTACTTC
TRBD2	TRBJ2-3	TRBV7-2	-	CASSRGGGSTDTQYF	TGTGCCAGCAGCCGGGGCGGGGGGAGCACAGATACGCAGTATTTT
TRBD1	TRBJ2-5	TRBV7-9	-	CASVVGTGEKETQYF	TGTGCCAGCGTGGTGGGGACAGGTGAAAAAGAGACCCAGTACTTC
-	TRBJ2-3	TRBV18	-	CASSPVADTQYF	TGTGCCAGCTCACCAGTCGCAGATACGCAGTATTTT
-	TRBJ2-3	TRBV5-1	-	CASSLGDRMSVPDTQYF	TGCGCCAGCAGCTTGGGAGACAGGATGAGTGTTCCAGATACGCAGTATTTT
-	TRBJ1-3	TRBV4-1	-	CASSQLNRYSGNTIYF	TGCGCCAGCAGCCAACTAAACCGCTACTCTGGAAACACCATATATTTT
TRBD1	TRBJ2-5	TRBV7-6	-	CASSRQGSATQYF	TGTGCCAGCAGCCGACAGGGCTCGGCGACCCAGTACTTC
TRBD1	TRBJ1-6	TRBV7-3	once	CASSAGQGTPLHF	TGTGCCAGCAGCGCCGGACAGGGGACTCCCCTCCACTTT
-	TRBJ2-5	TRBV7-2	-	CASSLAGVETQYF	TGTGCCAGCAGCTTAGCGGGAGTGGAGACCCAGTACTTC
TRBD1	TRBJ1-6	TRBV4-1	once	CASSQTRTGFRSPLHF	TGCGCCAGCAGCCAGACGAGGACAGGGTTTAGGTCACCCCTCCACTTT
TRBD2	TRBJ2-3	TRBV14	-	CASTPGRALISTDTQYF	TGTGCCAGCACCCCGGGGAGGGCTTTAATCAGCACAGATACGCAGTATTTT
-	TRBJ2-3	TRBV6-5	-	CASRLLRGSTDTQYF	TGTGCCAGCAGGCTTCTCCGGGGTAGCACAGATACGCAGTATTTT
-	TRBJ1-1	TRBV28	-	CASSPLRTMNTEAFF	TGTGCCAGCAGTCCCCTACGTACGATGAACACTGAAGCTTTCTTT
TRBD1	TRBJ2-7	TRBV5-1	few	CASSPGQGGAYEQYF	TGCGCCAGCAGCCCGGGACAGGGAGGCGCCTACGAGCAGTACTTC
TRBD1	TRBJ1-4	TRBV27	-	CASSLRTGNEKLFF	TGTGCCAGCAGCCTTCGGACAGGGAATGAAAAACTGTTTTTT
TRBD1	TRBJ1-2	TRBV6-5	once	CASSKDRVGYTF	TGTGCCAGCAGCAAAGACAGGGTGGGCTACACCTTC
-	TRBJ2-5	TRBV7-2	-	CASSRARGETQYF	TGTGCCAGCAGCCGGGCCCGCGGGGAGACCCAGTACTTC
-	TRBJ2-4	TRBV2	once	CASSGGVAKNIQYF	TGTGCCAGCAGTGGGGGGGTGGCCAAAAACATTCAGTACTTC
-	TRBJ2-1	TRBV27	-	CASSISLGTSSNEQFF	TGTGCCAGCAGTATATCCCTGGGAACTAGTTCCAATGAGCAGTTCTTC
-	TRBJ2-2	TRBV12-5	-	CASGSGPGANTGELFF	TGTGCTAGTGGTTCGGGCCCGGGGGCGAACACCGGGGAGCTGTTTTTT
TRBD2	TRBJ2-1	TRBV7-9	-	CASSLPIRLAGNRNEQFF	TGTGCCAGCAGCTTACCAATTCGACTAGCGGGTAATCGCAATGAGCAGTTCTTC
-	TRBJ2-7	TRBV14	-	CASSQAGFYEQYF	TGTGCCAGCAGCCAAGCGGGTTTCTACGAGCAGTACTTC
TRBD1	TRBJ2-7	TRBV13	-	CASKQDGTGPYEQYF	TGTGCCAGCAAACAGGACGGGACAGGGCCCTACGAGCAGTACTTC
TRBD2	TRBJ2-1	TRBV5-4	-	CASSRGLEDNEQFF	TGTGCCAGCAGCCGGGGACTAGAAGACAATGAGCAGTTCTTC
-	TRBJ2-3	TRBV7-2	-	CASSLNQGILDTQYF	TGTGCCAGCAGCTTAAACCAGGGTATATTAGATACGCAGTATTTT
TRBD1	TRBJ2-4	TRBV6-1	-	CASSEGQGDWAKNIQYF	TGTGCCAGCAGTGAAGGGCAGGGGGATTGGGCCAAAAACATTCAGTACTTC
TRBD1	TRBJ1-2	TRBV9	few	CASSETGDYGYTF	TGTGCCAGCAGCGAGACAGGGGACTATGGCTACACCTTC
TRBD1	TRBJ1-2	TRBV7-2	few	CASRGTGPTYTF	TGTGCCAGCAGGGGGACAGGGCCTACCTACACCTTC
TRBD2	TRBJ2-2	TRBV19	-	CASTLVGEGPIGELFF	TGTGCCAGTACCCTTGTGGGGGAGGGCCCGATCGGGGAGCTGTTTTTT
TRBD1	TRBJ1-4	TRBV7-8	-	CASSVGRTGGPTNEKLFF	TGTGCCAGCAGCGTAGGGCGGACAGGGGGCCCGACTAATGAAAAACTGTTTTTT
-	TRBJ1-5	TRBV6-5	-	CASSSRDGYSGQPQHF	TGTGCCAGCAGTTCCCGGGACGGCTATAGCGGTCAGCCCCAGCATTTT
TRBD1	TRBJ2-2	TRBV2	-	CASSYRTGEGGELFF	TGTGCCAGCAGCTACAGGACAGGGGAGGGCGGGGAGCTGTTTTTT
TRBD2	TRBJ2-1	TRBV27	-	CASSNLLAGFFDEQFF	TGTGCCAGCAGTAACCTACTAGCGGGATTTTTCGATGAGCAGTTCTTC
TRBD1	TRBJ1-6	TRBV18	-	CASSRDRVNSPLHF	TGTGCCAGCTCACGGGACAGAGTTAATTCACCCCTCCACTTT
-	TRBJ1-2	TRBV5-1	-	CASSLESGSGGYTF	TGCGCCAGCAGCTTGGAGTCAGGGTCGGGCGGCTACACCTTC
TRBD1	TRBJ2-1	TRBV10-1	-	CASSPTPGQDNEQFF	TGCGCCAGCAGTCCTACCCCGGGACAGGACAATGAGCAGTTCTTC
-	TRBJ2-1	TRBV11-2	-	CASSLEFGGNEQFF	TGTGCCAGCAGCTTAGAATTTGGCGGGAATGAGCAGTTCTTC
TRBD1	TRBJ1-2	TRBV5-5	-	CASTVPGQGRFF	TGTGCCAGCACCGTCCCGGGACAGGGACGGTTCTTC
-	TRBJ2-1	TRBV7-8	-	CASSPGQPYNEQFF	TGTGCCAGCAGCCCCGGACAGCCCTACAATGAGCAGTTCTTC
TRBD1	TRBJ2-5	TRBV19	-	CASSTGQGLGETQYF	TGTGCCAGTAGTACAGGACAGGGGTTAGGAGAGACCCAGTACTTC
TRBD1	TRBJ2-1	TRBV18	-	CASSPRDRGDNEQFF	TGTGCCAGCTCACCGCGGGACAGGGGTGACAATGAGCAGTTCTTC
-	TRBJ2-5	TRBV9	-	CASSVAWAQETQYF	TGTGCCAGCAGCGTAGCCTGGGCTCAAGAGACCCAGTACTTC
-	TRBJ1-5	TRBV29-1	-	CSVAWAYSNQPQHF	TGCAGCGTTGCATGGGCTTATAGCAATCAGCCCCAGCATTTT
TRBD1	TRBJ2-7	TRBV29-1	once	CSVERTGRGFYEQYF	TGCAGCGTTGAACGGACAGGGCGAGGTTTCTACGAGCAGTACTTC
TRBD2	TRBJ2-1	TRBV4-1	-	CASSQGAGPYNEQFF	TGCGCCAGCAGCCAAGGAGCGGGGCCTTACAATGAGCAGTTCTTC
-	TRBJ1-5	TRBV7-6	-	CASSLTDYSNQPQHF	TGTGCCAGCAGCTTAACAGATTATAGCAATCAGCCCCAGCATTTT
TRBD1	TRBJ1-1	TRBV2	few	CASRPTRQGNTEAFF	TGTGCCAGCAGGCCCACTAGACAGGGTAACACTGAAGCTTTCTTT
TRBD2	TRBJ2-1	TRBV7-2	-	CASSFLSGVNGWNEQFF	TGTGCCAGCAGCTTCCTTAGCGGGGTCAATGGTTGGAATGAGCAGTTCTTC
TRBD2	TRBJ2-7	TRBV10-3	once	CAISPGLAGYEQYF	TGTGCCATCAGTCCGGGACTAGCGGGCTACGAGCAGTACTTC